The 20 T cell receptor beta chains presented below share a single source sample, sequenced in a study of blood T cell repertoires in COVID-19. The method was immunoSEQ multiplex PCR; TCRdb's version includes in-frame clones alone and lacks a portion of them. The top ten hold 2% to 2.5% of the sample, which has 210,000 or so clones, roughly nine tenths seen once. Material for sequencing was peripheral blood. The receptors come from a woman aged 45-65 years with acute or convalescent COVID-19.

The chain has TRBV5-5 and TRBJ2-3; TRBD1 matches 8 bases. The V gene end was trimmed by 2 bases and the J gene end by 2 bases; junction bases not matched to a gene: 4. The CDR3 has 15 residues. From germline, CDR1 is SGHKS and CDR2 YYEKEE (reference sequence). The CDR3 spells CASSFLQGDTDTQYF. Here the CDR3 DNA reads TGTGCCAGCAGCTTCTTACAGGGGGACACAGATACGCAGTATTTT.

V is TRBV7-2 and J is TRBJ2-3; a possible D gene is TRBD2 (6 bases). The CDR3 has 15 amino acids. V lost 2 bases and J lost 4, with 13 bases in between. CDR1 SGHTA and CDR2 FQGNSA come from the germline V gene. The CDR3 here is CASSLKHKRADTQYF. The CDR3 DNA is TGTGCCAGCAGCTTAAAGCACAAGCGGGCAGATACGCAGTATTTT.

The genes are TRBV5-1 and TRBJ1-3; D perhaps matches TRBD1 (5 bases). CDR1 and CDR2 from the germline V gene are SGHRS and YFSETQ. CDR3 size: 15 residues. Deletions cut 2 bases from V and 3 bases from J, with 12 bases between. CDR3 bases: TGCGCCAGCAGCTTCGACTGGGGCCTTGGAAACACCATATATTTT. Protein: CASSFDWGLGNTIYF.

CDR3 region: CASSVTSGGAADTQYF. CDR3 coding DNA: TGTGCCAGCAGCGTGACTAGCGGGGGGGCGGCAGATACGCAGTATTTT. The gene calls are TRBV9 and TRBJ2-3; TRBD2 matches at 14 bases. Looked up from germline, CDR1 is SGDLS and CDR2 is YYNGEE. The CDR3 runs 16 residues. After removal of 2 bases from V and 4 bases from J, the junction contained 3 bases not matched to a gene.

The rearrangement uses TRBV4-3 and TRBJ2-1; no firm D call. The CDR3 totals 15 residues. Trimming took off 4 bases at V and 5 bases at J, with 15 bases between the two ends. CDR1 and CDR2 from the germline V gene are LGHNA and YSLEER. Written as DNA, the CDR3 is TGCGCCAGCAGCCCTCACCTCGACGGAGACAATGAGCAGTTCTTC. It is translated as CASSPHLDGDNEQFF.

The rearrangement joins TRBV30 to TRBJ1-2; unclear D gene. Trimming took 3 bases from V and 8 from J, leaving 13 bases between them. Germline loops: CDR1 GTSNPN, CDR2 SVGIG (reference sequence). CDR3 size: 12 residues. This CDR3 is CAWRQVALGYTF. CDR3 in DNA: TGTGCCTGGAGGCAGGTGGCGTTGGGCTACACCTTC.

This clone has more than one count but fewer than ten. CDR3 DNA: TGTGCCAGCAGCTTGCGACAGGGGATTAACTATGGCTACACCTTC. This codes for CASSLRQGINYGYTF. The chain links TRBV5-6 to TRBJ1-2; TRBD1 agrees at 8 bases. This CDR3 has 15 residues. J lost 1 base, V lost 1 base, and 3 bases had no gene match. Germline V gene lookup returns CDR1 SGHDT and CDR2 YYEEEE. The full variable domain, completed using reference TRBV5-6 and TRBJ1-2, is DAGVTQSPTHLIKTRGQQVTLRCSPKSGHDTVSWYQQALGQGPQFIFQYYEEEERQRGNFPDRFSGHQFPNYSSELNVNALLLGDSALYLCASSLRQGINYGYTFGSGTRLTVV.

This rearrangement joins TRBV11-2 to TRBJ1-3; possibly TRBD1 for D (6 bases). CDR3 length: 12 residues. V shed 5 bases and J shed 7 bases, with 9 bases lying between them. The V gene's germline CDR1 is SGHAT and CDR2 FQNNGV. The CDR3 is CASSPDRNTIYF. CDR3 nucleotides: TGTGCCAGCAGCCCCGACAGGAACACCATATATTTT.

The chain joins TRBV24-1 to TRBJ1-5; no clear D gene. Germline CDR1 is KGHDR and CDR2 is SFDVKD. V lost 4 bases and J lost 9, with 6 bases in between. The CDR3 has 11 residues. In DNA form, the CDR3 reads TGTGCCACCAGTGACCCTTGGCCCCAGCATTTT. As protein: CATSDPWPQHF.

This clone was picked up one time. The chain couples TRBV7-9 to TRBJ2-7; 8 bases line up with TRBD1. CDR1 is SEHNR and CDR2 is FQNEAQ in the germline V gene (reference sequence). Trimming removed 3 bases from V and 5 bases from J; junction bases left unmatched: 6. CDR3 size: 14 residues. CDR3 nucleotides: TGTGCCAGCAGCTTTGCAGGGGGCATGGACGAGCAGTACTTC. This encodes CASSFAGGMDEQYF.

The chain recombines TRBV9 with TRBJ1-2; 8 bases map to TRBD1. The V gene end was trimmed by 3 bases and the J gene end by 0 bases; junction bases not matched to a gene: 4. The CDR3 sequence is 15 residues long. Germline CDR1 SGDLS, CDR2 YYNGEE. The CDR3 nucleotides read TGTGCCAGCAGCGCCATGACAGGGGCTAACTATGGCTACACCTTC. It is translated as CASSAMTGANYGYTF.

The chain carries TRBV28 and TRBJ2-2; D is perhaps TRBD2 (6 bases). This CDR3 contains 14 residues. V was shortened by 2 bases and J by 6 bases, with 10 bases between the two germline ends. CDR1 and CDR2 (germline): MDHEN, SYDVKM. CDR3 amino acids: CASSLPTSPGELFF. The CDR3 DNA follows: TGTGCCAGCAGTTTACCTACTAGCCCCGGGGAGCTGTTTTTT.

This chain connects TRBV3-1 (or the pseudogene TRBV3-2) to TRBJ2-5, with 13 positions matching TRBD2. Germline assignment: CDR1 LGHDT and CDR2 YNNKEL (reference sequence). V lost 3 bases to trimming and J lost 9 bases; unmatched junction nucleotides: 7. CDR3 size: 15 residues. The CDR3, as DNA: TGTGCCAGCAGCCAGGGGTGGACTAGCGGGAGCCCCCAGTACTTC. Its translation: CASSQGWTSGSPQYF.

The chain employs TRBV6-1 and TRBJ1-5; a possible D gene is TRBD1 (5 bases). Germline CDR1 reads MNHNS; CDR2 reads SASEGT. The CDR3 totals 14 residues. Trimming took off 7 bases at V and 2 bases at J, with 12 bases between the two ends. The CDR3 DNA reads as TGTGCCAGCACACAATGGGGGGGCAATCAGCCCCAGCATTTT. This sequence encodes CASTQWGGNQPQHF.

The rearrangement uses TRBV7-6 and TRBJ2-5; D remains unclear. Germline V CDR1 and CDR2: SGHVS, FNYEAQ. Deletions cut 4 bases from V and 1 base from J, with 7 bases between. The CDR3 sequence is 13 residues long. CDR3 in amino acids: CASSSGLQETQYF. CDR3 nucleotides: TGTGCCAGCAGCTCAGGTCTCCAAGAGACCCAGTACTTC.

This chain connects TRBV6-2 or TRBV6-3 to TRBJ2-3; 12 bases match TRBD2. CDR1 and CDR2 from the germline V gene are MNHEY and SVGEGT. The CDR3 loop spans 18 amino acids. J lost 1 base, V lost 6 bases, and 11 bases had no gene match. CDR3 nucleotide sequence: TGTGCCAGCAGCCCCCTAGCGGGAGGGGTGGCCGGCACAGATACGCAGTATTTT. Translating it yields CASSPLAGGVAGTDTQYF.

The rearrangement uses TRBV5-1 and TRBJ1-4, with 7 bases lining up with TRBD1. The CDR3 spans 15 residues. The J segment lost 4 bases and the V segment lost 3 bases, leaving 6 bases of the junction unmatched. Germline-derived CDR1 and CDR2 are SGHRS and YFSETQ. CDR3 nucleotides: TGCGCCAGCAGCTCCTACAGGGGAATTAATGAAAAACTGTTTTTT. Residues: CASSSYRGINEKLFF.

The CDR3, as DNA: TGTGCCAGCAGCTCGCGGGCGGAGACGCAGTATTTT. Its translation: CASSSRAETQYF. This chain uses TRBV11-2 with TRBJ2-3, with D perhaps matching TRBD2 (5 bases). Deletions cut 4 bases from V and 9 bases from J, with 11 bases between. The CDR3 is 12 amino acids. In germline, CDR1 is SGHAT, CDR2 FQNNGV.

This clone showed up just once. The V gene is TRBV7-2, the J gene TRBJ2-5; a weak D match, TRBD2 (7 bases). This CDR3 spans 14 amino acids. Germline V CDR1 and CDR2: SGHTA, FQGNSA. Trimming shortened V by 1 base and J by 4 bases, and 10 bases separated the two germline ends. CDR3 sequence: CASSLVGGAETQYF. CDR3 nucleotide sequence: TGTGCCAGCAGCTTAGTGGGGGGGGCAGAGACCCAGTACTTC.

The rearrangement links TRBV7-2 to TRBJ1-1, with TRBD1 identical over 7 bases. Trimming removed 5 bases from V and 5 bases from J; junction bases left unmatched: 8. Germline loops: CDR1 SGHTA, CDR2 FQGNSA. This CDR3 contains 14 residues. The chain's CDR3 is CASSPTGVRTEAFF. The CDR3 nucleotides read TGTGCCAGCAGCCCCACAGGGGTGAGAACTGAAGCTTTCTTT.